This T cell receptor (beta chain) was sequenced in a study of T cells in Graves' hyperthyroidism and ophthalmopathy. There are 16 residues in the CDR3. The J segment lost 4 bases and the V segment lost 4 bases, leaving 8 bases of the junction unmatched. Points from the study as a whole: Ophthalmopathy onset followed model prediction by a median approximately seven months.

Hyperthyroidism in the patients, aged 18 to 65, was newly diagnosed and under 2 months in duration. From RNA transcripts, TCR beta CDR3 regions were amplified. First-round RT-PCR of the TCR CDR3 relied on the HTBI primer set. Each CDR3 protein is one row after TCRdb ran MiXCR on the multiplex PCR reads. Here the sample spans more than 300,000 distinct CDR3 sequences, more than 11% being singletons. This clonotype occurred many times. What it binds is not known. Sequencing was done on a sample of blood. J is TRBJ1-5 and V is TRBV12-3 or TRBV12-4; TRBD1 aligns across 9 bases. The receptor comes from a woman aged 30 to 39 with Graves' hyperthyroidism. CDR3 protein: CASSSRTGGQNQPQHF. In DNA, the CDR3 is TGTGCCAGCAGTTCCAGAACAGGGGGCCAAAATCAGCCCCAGCATTTT.